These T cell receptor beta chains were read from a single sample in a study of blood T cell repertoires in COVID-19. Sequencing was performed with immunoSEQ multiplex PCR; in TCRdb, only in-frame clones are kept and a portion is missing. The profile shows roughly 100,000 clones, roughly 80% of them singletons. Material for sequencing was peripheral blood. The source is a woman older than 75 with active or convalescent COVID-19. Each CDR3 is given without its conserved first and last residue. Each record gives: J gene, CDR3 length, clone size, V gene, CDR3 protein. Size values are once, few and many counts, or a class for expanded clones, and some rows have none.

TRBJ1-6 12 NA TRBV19 ASSANHRGSPLH
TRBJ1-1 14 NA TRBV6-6 ASSYWVTGVVTEAF
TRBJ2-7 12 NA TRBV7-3 ASSPLAGGPEQY
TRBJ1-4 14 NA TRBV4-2 ASSQGGGQNAEKLF
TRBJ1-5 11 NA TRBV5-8 ASSLPPDQPQH
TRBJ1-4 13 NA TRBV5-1 ASSLNGDSHEKLF
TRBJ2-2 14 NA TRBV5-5 ASSPGTSGRNGELF
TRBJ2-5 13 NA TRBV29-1 SVGGGEGHQETQY
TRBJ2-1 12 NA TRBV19 ASSMASSYNEQF
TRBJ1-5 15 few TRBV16 ASSPLPPGNSNQPQH
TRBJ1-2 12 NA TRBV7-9 ASSPGGPLYGYT
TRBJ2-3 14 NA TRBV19 ASRTGLAGGSDTQY
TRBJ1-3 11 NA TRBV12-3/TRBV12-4 ASSLSAGNTIY
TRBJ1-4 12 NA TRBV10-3 AISEAGRNEKLF
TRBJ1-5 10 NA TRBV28 ASRQSPQPQH
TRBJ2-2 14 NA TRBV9 ASSVVKGANTGELF
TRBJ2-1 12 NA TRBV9 ASSSGLADHEQF